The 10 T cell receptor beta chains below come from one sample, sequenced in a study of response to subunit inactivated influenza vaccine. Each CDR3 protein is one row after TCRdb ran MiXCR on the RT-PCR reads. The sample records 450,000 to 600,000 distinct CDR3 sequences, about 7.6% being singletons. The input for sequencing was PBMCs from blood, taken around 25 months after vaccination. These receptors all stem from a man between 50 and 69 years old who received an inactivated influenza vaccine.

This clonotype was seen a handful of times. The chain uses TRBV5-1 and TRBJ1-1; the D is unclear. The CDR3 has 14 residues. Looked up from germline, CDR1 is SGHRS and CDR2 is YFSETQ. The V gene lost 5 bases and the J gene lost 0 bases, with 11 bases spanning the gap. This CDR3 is CASRRSGMNTEAFF. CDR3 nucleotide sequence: TGCGCCAGCAGGAGATCGGGTATGAACACTGAAGCTTTCTTT.

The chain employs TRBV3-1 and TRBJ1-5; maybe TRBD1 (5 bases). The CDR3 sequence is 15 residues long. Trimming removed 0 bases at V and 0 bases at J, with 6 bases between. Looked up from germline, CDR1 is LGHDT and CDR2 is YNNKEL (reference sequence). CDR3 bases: TGTGCCAGCAGCCAAGATGGGGCTAGCAATCAGCCCCAGCATTTT. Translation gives CASSQDGASNQPQHF.

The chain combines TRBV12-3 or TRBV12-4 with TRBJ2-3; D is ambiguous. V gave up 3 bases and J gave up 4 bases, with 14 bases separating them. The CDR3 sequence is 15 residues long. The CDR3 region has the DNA TGTGCCAGCAGTTTGGGCCATCCGAGCGCAGATACGCAGTATTTT. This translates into CASSLGHPSADTQYF.

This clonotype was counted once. CDR3 coding DNA: TGCAGCGTTGAAGAGTCAACTAATGAAAAACTGTTTTTT. Encoded protein: CSVEESTNEKLFF. The V and J genes are TRBV29-1 and TRBJ1-4; D unclear. The CDR3 is 13 amino acids. CDR1 SQVTM and CDR2 ANQGSEA come from the germline V gene. Trimming left V 0 bases short and J 0 bases short, with 2 bases between.

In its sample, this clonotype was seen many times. The CDR3 here is CASSHLPGQGSYEQYF. In DNA, the CDR3 is TGCGCCAGCAGCCATCTTCCGGGACAGGGTAGTTACGAGCAGTACTTC. The chain carries TRBV4-1 and TRBJ2-7; the match to TRBD1 covers 9 bases. The CDR3 is made up of 16 amino acids. The junction had 10 bases not matched to a gene; V was cut back by 3 bases and J by 4 bases. In germline, CDR1 is MGHRA, CDR2 YSYEKL.

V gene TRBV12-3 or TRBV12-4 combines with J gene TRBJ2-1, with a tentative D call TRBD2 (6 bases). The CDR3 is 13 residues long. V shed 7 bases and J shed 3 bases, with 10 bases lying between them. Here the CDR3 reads CASTLGLYNEQFF. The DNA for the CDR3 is TGTGCCAGCACCCTGGGACTCTACAATGAGCAGTTCTTC.

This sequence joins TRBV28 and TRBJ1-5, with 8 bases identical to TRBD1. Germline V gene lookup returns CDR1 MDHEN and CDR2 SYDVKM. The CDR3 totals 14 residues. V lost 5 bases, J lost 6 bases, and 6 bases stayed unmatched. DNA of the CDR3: TGTGCCAGCAGTAGCCCAGGGGGCCGTCAGCCCCAGCATTTT. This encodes CASSSPGGRQPQHF. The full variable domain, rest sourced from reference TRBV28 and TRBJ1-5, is DVKVTQSSRYLVKRTGEKVFLECVQDMDHENMFWYRQDPGLGLRLIYFSYDVKMKEKGDIPEGYSVSREKKERFSLILESASTNQTSMYLCASSSPGGRQPQHFGDGTRLSIL.

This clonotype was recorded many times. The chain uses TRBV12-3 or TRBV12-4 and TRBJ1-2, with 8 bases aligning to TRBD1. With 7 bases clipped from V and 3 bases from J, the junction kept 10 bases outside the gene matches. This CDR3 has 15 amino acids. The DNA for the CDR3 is TGTGCCAGCACCGTCCTAAGACAGGGGTACTATGGCTACACCTTC. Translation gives CASTVLRQGYYGYTF.

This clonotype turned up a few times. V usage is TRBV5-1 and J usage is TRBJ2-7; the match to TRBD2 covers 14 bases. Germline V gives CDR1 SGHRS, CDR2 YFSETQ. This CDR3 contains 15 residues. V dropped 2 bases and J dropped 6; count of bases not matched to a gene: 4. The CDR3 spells CASSFGLAGGGEQYF. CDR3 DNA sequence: TGCGCCAGCAGCTTCGGACTAGCGGGAGGTGGCGAGCAGTACTTC.

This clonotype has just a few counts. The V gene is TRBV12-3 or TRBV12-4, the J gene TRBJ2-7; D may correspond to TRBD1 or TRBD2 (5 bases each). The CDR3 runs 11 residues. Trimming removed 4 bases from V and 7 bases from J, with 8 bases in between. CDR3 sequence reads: CASSWGGEQYF. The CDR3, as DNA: TGTGCCAGCAGTTGGGGCGGGGAGCAGTACTTC.